One and the same sample provided the 8 T cell receptor beta chains below, sequenced in a study of shared clonotypes between healthy human individuals. TCRdb's copy holds only in-frame clones and misses some; the assay was immunoSEQ multiplex PCR. The data hold some 2,500,000 clones, with approximately 93% observed a single time. Input material: naive CD4+ T cells from PBMCs. This sample's subset: CD45RA+ positively selected. The receptors stem from a man younger than 35 in good health. Some clones in this sample may be carry-over from other donors' samples.

V usage is TRBV28 and J usage is TRBJ2-7; 13 positions match TRBD2. The CDR3 is 14 residues long. Germline loops: CDR1 MDHEN, CDR2 SYDVKM. V lost 5 bases to trimming and J lost 4 bases; unmatched junction nucleotides: 2. CDR3 DNA sequence: TGTGCCAGCAGTAAGGGACTAGCGGGGTACGAGCAGTACTTC. Protein product: CASSKGLAGYEQYF. The variable domain in full, completed from reference TRBV28 and TRBJ2-7, reads DVKVTQSSRYLVKRTGEKVFLECVQDMDHENMFWYRQDPGLGLRLIYFSYDVKMKEKGDIPEGYSVSREKKERFSLILESASTNQTSMYLCASSKGLAGYEQYFGPGTRLTVT.

The rearrangement links TRBV6-6 to TRBJ1-1; no definite D call. The germline CDR1 and CDR2 sequences are MNHNY and SVGAGI (reference sequence). The CDR3 covers 13 residues. V was clipped by 4 bases and J by 7 bases, with 13 bases between them. CDR3 in DNA: TGTGCCAGCAGTTTGAGCGCTAACCTTGAAGCTTTCTTT. Translating it yields CASSLSANLEAFF.

The CDR3 DNA reads as TGTGCCAGCAGCGTAGAGGGCCTAGCCCCAGAGACCCAGTACTTC. This encodes CASSVEGLAPETQYF. The genes are TRBV9 and TRBJ2-5, with TRBD2 as a possible D gene (5 bases). From germline, CDR1 is SGDLS and CDR2 YYNGEE. Trimming removed 0 bases at V and 4 bases at J, with 13 bases between. The CDR3 length is 15 residues.

This clone came up once. This chain uses TRBV12-5 with TRBJ1-1; the D gene is possibly TRBD1 (6 bases). CDR1 and CDR2 from the germline V gene are LGHNT and FRNRAP. This CDR3 comprises 15 residues. V was shortened by 5 bases and J by 5 bases, with 18 bases between the two germline ends. CDR3 DNA: TGTGCTAGTGGTCACCAGACAGGCCGAGATACTGAAGCTTTCTTT. Encoded protein: CASGHQTGRDTEAFF.

This clone was recorded once. This chain connects TRBV2 to TRBJ1-3, with 8 bases matching TRBD1. The V gene end was trimmed by 5 bases and the J gene end by 0 bases; junction bases not matched to a gene: 6. Germline values: CDR1 SNHLY, CDR2 FYNNEI. The CDR3 sequence is 16 residues long. CDR3 protein: CASSPQGTGSGNTIYF. Written as DNA, the CDR3 is TGTGCCAGCAGTCCCCAAGGGACAGGCTCTGGAAACACCATATATTTT.

The chain joins TRBV11-3 to TRBJ2-3, with 8 bases aligning to TRBD1. Germline CDR1 and CDR2: SGHNT and YENEEA. The CDR3 contains 13 residues. V was pared by 5 bases and J by 5 bases, with 3 bases of the junction left unmatched. The CDR3 protein is CASSRQGKDTQYF. The CDR3 DNA follows: TGTGCCAGCAGCCGACAGGGGAAAGATACGCAGTATTTT. The whole variable domain, remainder taken from reference TRBV11-3 and TRBJ2-3, is EAGVVQSPRYKIIEKKQPVAFWCNPISGHNTLYWYLQNLGQGPELLIRYENEEAVDDSQLPKDRFSAERLKGVDSTLKIQPAELGDSAVYLCASSRQGKDTQYFGPGTRLTVL.

Of note for this clone: This CDR3 is also generated by other DNA sequences in the sample. The CDR3: CASSSASGSYNEQFF. The CDR3 coding sequence is TGCGCCAGCAGCTCGGCTAGCGGGAGCTACAATGAGCAGTTCTTC. V usage is TRBV5-1 and J usage is TRBJ2-1; 10 bases match TRBD2. The CDR3 totals 15 residues. The V gene end was trimmed by 3 bases and the J gene end by 3 bases; junction bases not matched to a gene: 3. From germline, CDR1 is SGHRS and CDR2 YFSETQ.

The rearrangement links TRBV6-5 to TRBJ2-5, with D maybe TRBD1 (6 bases). Trimming stripped 5 bases from V and 9 bases from J, with 16 bases between. The CDR3 spans 13 residues. Germline assignment: CDR1 MNHEY and CDR2 SVGAGI. The CDR3 loop is CASSKAGARAQYF. The CDR3 DNA reads as TGTGCCAGCAGTAAGGCAGGGGCCAGGGCCCAGTACTTC.